This entry features one T cell receptor (beta chain) sequence. The antigen remains unidentified. The CDR3 has 12 amino acids. With 1 base removed from V and 8 bases from J, the gap between germline ends came to 9 bases. Germline V lookup: CDR1 SGHDT, CDR2 YYEEEE. Healthy donors of bone marrow made up the group. This specimen comes from a study of cytomegalovirus exposure and HLA in healthy donors. A multiplex PCR was run with 60 Vbeta primers and 13 Jbeta primers. Only in-frame clones appear in the TCRdb table, and some are missing; sequencing was by immunoSEQ multiplex PCR. The sample includes 130,000 to 150,000 clones, 75% to 80% of them seen just once. Overall study results and limits: Per published reports, the classifier diagnosed cytomegalovirus status with high specificity and sensitivity. According to the study, roughly 160 TCR beta chains were cytomegalovirus-associated. It was reported that TCR beta sequences correctly inferred the HLA-A and HLA-B alleles for most subjects.

The clonotype comes from a man aged 35 to 55 in good health and CMV-seropositive. Sequencing was done on a sample of PBMCs. The chain uses TRBV5-6 and TRBJ1-2; D is unclear. CDR3 coding DNA: TGTGCCAGCAGCTTGACGACATACGGCTACACCTTC. Encoded protein: CASSLTTYGYTF.